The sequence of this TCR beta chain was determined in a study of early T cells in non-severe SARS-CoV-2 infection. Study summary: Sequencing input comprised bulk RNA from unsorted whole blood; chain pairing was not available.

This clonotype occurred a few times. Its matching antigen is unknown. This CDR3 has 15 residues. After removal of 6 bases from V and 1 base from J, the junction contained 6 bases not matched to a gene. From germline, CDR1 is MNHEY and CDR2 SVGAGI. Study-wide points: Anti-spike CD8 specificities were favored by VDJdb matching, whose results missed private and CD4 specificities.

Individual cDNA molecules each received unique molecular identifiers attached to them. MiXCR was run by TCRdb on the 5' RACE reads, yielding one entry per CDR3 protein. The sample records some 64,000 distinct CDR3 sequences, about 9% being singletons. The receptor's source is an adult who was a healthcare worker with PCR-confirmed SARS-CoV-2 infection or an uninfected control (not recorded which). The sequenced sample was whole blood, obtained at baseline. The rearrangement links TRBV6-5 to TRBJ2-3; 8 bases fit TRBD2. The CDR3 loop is CASREAGDRTDTQYF. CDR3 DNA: TGTGCCAGCAGGGAAGCGGGAGATCGCACAGATACGCAGTATTTT.